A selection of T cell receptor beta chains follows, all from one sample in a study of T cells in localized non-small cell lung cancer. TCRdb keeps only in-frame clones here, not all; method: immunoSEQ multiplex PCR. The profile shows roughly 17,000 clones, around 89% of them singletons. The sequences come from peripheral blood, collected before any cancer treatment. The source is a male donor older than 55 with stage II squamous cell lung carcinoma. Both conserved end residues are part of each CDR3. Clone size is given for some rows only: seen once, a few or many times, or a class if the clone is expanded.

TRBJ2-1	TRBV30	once	CAWRAGGNEQFF
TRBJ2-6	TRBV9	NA	CASSVGTASSGANVLTF
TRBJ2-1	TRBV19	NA	CASSIAARLAGRSYNEQFF
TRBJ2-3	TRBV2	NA	CASSTISSGGEDTQYF
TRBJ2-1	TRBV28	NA	CASSSPIGSGSSYNEQFF
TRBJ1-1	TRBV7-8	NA	CASSLQTGRHTEAFF
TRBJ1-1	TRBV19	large	CASSIGGYTEAFF
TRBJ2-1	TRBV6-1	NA	CASSGLAGGVSSYNEQFF
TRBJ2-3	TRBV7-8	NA	CASSPPETDTQYF
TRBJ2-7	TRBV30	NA	CAWSRGSGNHEQYF
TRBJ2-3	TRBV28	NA	CASSPHPQRDTQYF
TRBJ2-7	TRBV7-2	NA	CASSSKREYEQYF
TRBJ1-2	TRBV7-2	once	CASSLTRRGDGYTF
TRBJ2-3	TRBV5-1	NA	CASCPGTTTDTQYF
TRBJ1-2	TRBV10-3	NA	CAISESAGASYYGYTF
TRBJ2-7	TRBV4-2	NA	CASSQEGRGRYF
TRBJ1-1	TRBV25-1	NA	CASSESTLGGTEAFF
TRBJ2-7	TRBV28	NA	CASKGSSSSYEQYF
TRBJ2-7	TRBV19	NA	CASSIRGDHSAQYF
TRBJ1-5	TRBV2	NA	CASSYGQGHQPQHF
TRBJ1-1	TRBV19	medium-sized	CASSVTGRTEAFF
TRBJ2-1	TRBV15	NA	CATSRDRGTSYHNEQFF
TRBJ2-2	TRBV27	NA	CASSLAGGPSNTGELFF
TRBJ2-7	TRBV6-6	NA	CASYGTSGSGEQYF
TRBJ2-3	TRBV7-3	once	CASSLRGSATDTQYF
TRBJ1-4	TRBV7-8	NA	CASSRLDRGLATNEKLFF
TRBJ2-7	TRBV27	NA	CASSLSQGANSQQYF
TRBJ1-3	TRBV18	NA	CASSQQQGAEGNTIYF
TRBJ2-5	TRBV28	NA	CASSLGRGGQRQETQYF
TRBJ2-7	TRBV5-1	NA	CASSPRGAGIHEQYF
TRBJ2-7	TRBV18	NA	CASSPGTASYEQYF
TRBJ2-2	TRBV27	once	CASSLLGLAGGRNTGELFF
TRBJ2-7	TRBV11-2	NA	CASSSGSRAVSYEQYF